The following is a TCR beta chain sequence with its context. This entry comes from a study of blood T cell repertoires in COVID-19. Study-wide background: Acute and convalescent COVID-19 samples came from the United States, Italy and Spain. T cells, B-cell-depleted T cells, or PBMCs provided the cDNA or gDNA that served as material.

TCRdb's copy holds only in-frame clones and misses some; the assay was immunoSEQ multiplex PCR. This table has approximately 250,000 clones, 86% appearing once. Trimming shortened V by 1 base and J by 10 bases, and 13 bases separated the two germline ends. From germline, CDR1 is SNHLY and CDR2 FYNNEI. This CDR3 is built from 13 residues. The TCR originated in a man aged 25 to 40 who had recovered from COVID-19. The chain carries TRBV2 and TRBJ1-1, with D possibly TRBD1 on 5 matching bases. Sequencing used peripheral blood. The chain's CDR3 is CASSEEKGDGAFF. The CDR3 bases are TGTGCCAGCAGTGAAGAAAAAGGGGATGGAGCTTTCTTT.